The clone carrying this T cell receptor (beta chain) was counted only a few times. Its antigen is not known. Individual cDNA molecules carried attached unique molecular identifiers. A single record per CDR3 protein comes from TCRdb applying MiXCR to the 5' RACE reads. Among some 66,000 distinct CDR3 sequences listed, over 10% were seen once. Germline lookup yields CDR1 SEHNR and CDR2 FQNEAQ (reference sequence). The length of the CDR3 is 13 residues. Trimming took 5 bases from V and 5 from J, leaving 12 bases between them. The sample originates from a study of early T cells in non-severe SARS-CoV-2 infection. Study details: The study sequenced bulk RNA from unsorted whole blood, with chains unpaired. Points from the study as a whole: Matches to VDJdb favored anti-spike CD8 responses and missed private and CD4 specificities.

Sequencing was carried out using whole blood. The chain links TRBV7-9 to TRBJ1-2; TRBD1 might be the D (6 bases). The sequence was collected from an adult who was a healthcare worker with PCR-confirmed SARS-CoV-2 infection or an uninfected control (not recorded which). The CDR3 here is CASSPAGAYGYTF. As DNA, the CDR3 is TGTGCCAGCAGCCCCGCAGGGGCTTATGGCTACACCTTC.